The 21 T cell receptor beta chains presented below share a single source sample, sequenced in a study of OX40 agonist ivuxolimab in advanced cancers. The library was produced with the immunoSEQ multiplex PCR assay. TCRdb retrieved this table from immuneACCESS and kept in-frame rearrangements only. Not all clones are present; in checked studies, unresolved V genes account for under half, and no reason is known for the remainder. The sample data list roughly 62,000 clones, and more than 75% of these were observed just once. The ten largest clones capture roughly 4.5% of the sample. The sample consisted of CD4+ or CD8+ T cells sorted from blood, taken in a trial of the OX40 agonist ivuxolimab. Source of these receptors: an adult with an advanced solid tumor such as melanoma, head and neck, liver or kidney cancer.

This clone was counted between two and nine times. The chain combines TRBV28 with TRBJ1-4, with D maybe TRBD1 (5 bases). CDR3 length: 14 residues. V was clipped by 2 bases and J by 5 bases, with 9 bases between them. Germline V lookup: CDR1 MDHEN, CDR2 SYDVKM. CDR3 DNA: TGTGCCAGCAGTTTAACAGGACCCAATGAAAAACTGTTTTTT. Its protein product is CASSLTGPNEKLFF.

The V and J genes are TRBV30 and TRBJ2-2; TRBD1 aligns across 7 bases. V lost 3 bases to trimming and J lost 0 bases; unmatched junction nucleotides: 7. The CDR3 is 16 residues long. Looked up from germline, CDR1 is GTSNPN and CDR2 is SVGIG (reference sequence). CDR3 sequence reads: CAWSQGQSANTGELFF. The CDR3 region has the DNA TGTGCCTGGAGCCAGGGACAGTCTGCGAACACCGGGGAGCTGTTTTTT.

In its sample, this clone was seen a few times. V usage is TRBV2 and J usage is TRBJ2-1; no clear D. Germline V gene lookup returns CDR1 SNHLY and CDR2 FYNNEI. The V end was cut by 2 bases, the J end by 6 bases, with 5 bases between. This CDR3 contains 12 residues. This CDR3 is CASSETGNEQFF. CDR3 in DNA: TGTGCCAGCAGTGAAACGGGCAATGAGCAGTTCTTC.

V is TRBV11-2 and J is TRBJ2-1; 14 nucleotides align to TRBD2. With 6 bases clipped from V and 6 bases from J, the junction kept 13 bases outside the gene matches. Germline CDR1 reads SGHAT; CDR2 reads FQNNGV. The CDR3 contains 18 residues. The CDR3 is CASSVVRTSGRTGNEQFF. The CDR3 DNA reads as TGTGCCAGCAGTGTCGTGAGGACTAGCGGGAGGACTGGCAATGAGCAGTTCTTC.

This clone was observed a single time. J is TRBJ2-3 and V is TRBV19; 10 bases are shared with TRBD2. Germline V gives CDR1 LNHDA, CDR2 SQIVND (reference sequence). The ends lost 5 bases at V and 0 bases at J; junction bases unmatched: 5. CDR3 size: 16 residues. The CDR3 coding sequence is TGTGCCAGTAGTCCCTGGACTAGCGGAAGCACAGATACGCAGTATTTT. It codes for CASSPWTSGSTDTQYF.

The chain uses TRBV6-1 and TRBJ2-7; 8 bases agree with TRBD2. CDR1 is MNHNS, CDR2 SASEGT, per germline. The trim removed 5 bases at V and 5 bases at J, leaving 11 bases unmatched. This CDR3 has 15 residues. CDR3 coding DNA: TGTGCCAGCAGTCCAAAGAGCGGGAGTAGACACGAGCAGTACTTC. This codes for CASSPKSGSRHEQYF.

This clone was recorded only once. J is TRBJ1-4 and V is TRBV4-1; TRBD1 is a possible D gene (5 bases). The germline CDR1 and CDR2 sequences are MGHRA and YSYEKL. V was cut by 1 base and J by 8 bases, with 17 bases left in between. The CDR3 has 16 residues. This chain's CDR3 is CASSQGLRGAGEKLFF. CDR3 DNA: TGCGCCAGCAGCCAAGGCCTAAGGGGTGCGGGGGAAAAACTGTTTTTT.

This chain connects TRBV2 to TRBJ2-5; 10 bases agree with TRBD2. The J call may be in error: the DNA end matches TRBJ2-7 better. The CDR3 spans 18 residues. CDR1 and CDR2 from the germline V gene are SNHLY and FYNNEI. CDR3 nucleotide sequence: TGTGCCAGCAGTGAAGCGCCGCTAGCGGGAGTCGGAGCGTACGAGCAGTACTTC. Encoded protein: CASSEAPLAGVGAYEQYF.

The chain recombines TRBV5-1 with TRBJ2-5; no firm D call. The CDR3 is 14 amino acids. V lost 4 bases to trimming and J lost 2 bases, with 12 bases between them. Germline V gives CDR1 SGHRS, CDR2 YFSETQ. The CDR3 nucleotides read TGCGCCAGCAGCCGCAACAGATATCAAGAGACCCAGTACTTC. Translated: CASSRNRYQETQYF.

The J gene is TRBJ1-1, the V gene TRBV27, with D perhaps TRBD1 (5 bases). The CDR3 contains 12 residues. The germline V gene encodes CDR1 MNHEY and CDR2 SMNVEV (reference sequence). Trimming left V 4 bases short and J 4 bases short, with 7 bases between. CDR3 loop: CASSSGGTEAFF. DNA of the CDR3: TGTGCCAGCAGTTCGGGGGGCACTGAAGCTTTCTTT.

The chain is built from TRBV7-8 and TRBJ1-1; a possible D gene is TRBD1 (6 bases). V was pared by 6 bases and J by 0 bases, with 14 bases between. The germline gives CDR1 SGHVS, CDR2 FQNEAQ. The CDR3 spans 15 residues. DNA for the CDR3: TGTGCCAGCAGACCAGGGGAGGCCATGAACACTGAAGCTTTCTTT. Its translation: CASRPGEAMNTEAFF.

The rearrangement uses TRBV19 and TRBJ1-2; D might be TRBD1 (6 bases). The germline V gene has CDR1 LNHDA and CDR2 SQIVND (reference sequence). The ends were cut back, 1 base at V and 8 bases at J, with 8 bases in the middle. The CDR3 runs 12 residues. CDR3 DNA sequence: TGTGCCAGTAGTATAGCCGGGACAGGCTACACCTTC. Protein product: CASSIAGTGYTF. Combining the CDR3 with reference TRBV19 and TRBJ1-2 gives the whole variable domain DGGITQSPKYLFRKEGQNVTLSCEQNLNHDAMYWYRQDPGQGLRLIYYSQIVNDFQKGDIAEGYSVSREKKESFPLTVTSAQKNPTAFYLCASSIAGTGYTFGSGTRLTVV.

As concerns this clone: Compared with germline, one end of the junction differs, possibly owing to a read error. This sequence joins TRBV30 and TRBJ2-3; 14 nucleotides line up with TRBD2. The CDR3 consists of 16 residues. Looked up from germline, CDR1 is GTSNPN and CDR2 is SVGIG (reference sequence). This CDR3 reads CAWSGLAGGTADAQYF. As DNA, the CDR3 is TGTGCCTGGAGTGGACTAGCGGGAGGGACGGCAGATGCGCAGTATTTT.

This chain links TRBV6-4 with TRBJ2-5; 8 bases match TRBD2. Germline trimming cut 4 bases from V and 2 bases from J; bases unmatched to any gene: 6. In germline, CDR1 is MRHNA, CDR2 SNTAGT. CDR3 length: 15 amino acids. In nucleotides, the CDR3 is TGTGCCAGCAGTGGCTCGGGGGGGGGTCAAGAGACCCAGTACTTC. This sequence encodes CASSGSGGGQETQYF.

The genes are TRBV7-3 and TRBJ2-5; tentative D call: TRBD1 (6 bases). The germline V gene encodes CDR1 SGHTA and CDR2 FQGTGA. The length of the CDR3 is 15 residues. The ends were cut back, 2 bases at V and 3 bases at J, with 13 bases in the middle. CDR3 in amino acids: CASSLGGTGKETQYF. CDR3 sequence (DNA): TGTGCCAGCAGCTTAGGGGGTACAGGGAAAGAGACCCAGTACTTC. Variable domain in full (rest from reference TRBV7-3 and TRBJ2-5): GAGVSQTPSNKVTEKGKYVELRCDPISGHTALYWYRQSLGQGPEFLIYFQGTGAADDSGLPNDRFFAVRPEGSVSTLKIQRTERGDSAVYLCASSLGGTGKETQYFGPGTRLLVL.

The chain has TRBV11-3 and TRBJ2-3; D possibly corresponds to TRBD2 (6 bases). With 3 bases removed from V and 5 bases from J, the gap between germline ends came to 18 bases. Germline assignment: CDR1 SGHNT and CDR2 YENEEA. CDR3 length: 16 residues. The DNA for the CDR3 is TGTGCCAGCAGCTTGGGTTCGGGGGAGACTGTAGATACGCAGTATTTT. This gives the protein CASSLGSGETVDTQYF.

The V and J genes are TRBV7-9 and TRBJ2-5; 8 bases are shared with TRBD1. The germline CDR1 and CDR2 sequences are SEHNR and FQNEAQ (reference sequence). This CDR3 is built from 13 residues. Germline trimming cut 5 bases from V and 5 bases from J; bases unmatched to any gene: 4. CDR3 DNA sequence: TGTGCCAGCAGCGAGACAGGGGCGGAGACCCAGTACTTC. Translation: CASSETGAETQYF.

J is TRBJ2-1 and V is TRBV2, with 7 bases identical to TRBD2. This CDR3 is built from 12 residues. Germline V gene sequence: CDR1 SNHLY, CDR2 FYNNEI. Unmatched junction bases numbered 9, after V lost 9 bases and J lost 10 bases. CDR3 amino acids: CASGSGVGEQFF. In nucleotides, the CDR3 is TGTGCCAGTGGGAGCGGGGTGGGCGAGCAGTTCTTC.

CDR3 in amino acids: CATGRRTGTYEQYF. CDR3 DNA: TGTGCCACAGGGAGGAGGACAGGGACCTACGAGCAGTACTTC. The chain employs TRBV6-6 and TRBJ2-5; 8 bases are shared with TRBD1. Near its end, the DNA agrees better with TRBJ2-7, so the J call may be wrong. CDR3 length: 14 residues. CDR1 is MNHNY, CDR2 SVGAGI, per germline (reference sequence).

This chain joins TRBV7-8 and TRBJ2-1; TRBD2 matches 7 bases. Germline V CDR1 and CDR2: SGHVS, FQNEAQ. There are 15 residues in the CDR3. The J segment lost 0 bases and the V segment lost 4 bases, leaving 3 bases of the junction unmatched. The CDR3 DNA reads as TGTGCCAGCAGCTACGGGACTAACTCCTACAATGAGCAGTTCTTC. This codes for CASSYGTNSYNEQFF.

The chain carries TRBV5-4 and TRBJ1-3; D is unclear. The germline V gene encodes CDR1 SGHNT and CDR2 YYREEE (reference sequence). The CDR3 covers 14 residues. Trimming removed 0 bases from V and 4 bases from J, with 8 bases in between. CDR3 amino acids: CASSLGLAGNTIYF. CDR3 sequence (DNA): TGTGCCAGCAGCTTGGGTCTGGCCGGAAACACCATATATTTT.